The source of this T cell receptor beta chain is a study of blood T cell repertoires in COVID-19. Study at large: Whether acute or convalescent, the COVID-19 samples came from the United States, Italy and Spain.

CDR3 length: 16 residues. Germline lookup yields CDR1 LNHDA and CDR2 SQIVND (reference sequence). V was cut by 1 base and J by 5 bases, with 15 bases left in between. How the authors handled the data: Cell counts per sample came from amplifying reference gene primers. TCRdb keeps only in-frame clones here, not all; method: immunoSEQ multiplex PCR. V and J calls plus clone size are reproduced from that table; the DNA served to infer D and trimming. The table shows 15,000 to 20,000 clones, with roughly 88% occurring only once. The TCR originated in a human donor in a cohort sampled during active COVID-19. This chain connects TRBV19 to TRBJ2-1, with D perhaps matching TRBD2 (5 bases). Sequencing used peripheral blood. Here the CDR3 DNA reads TGTGCCAGTAGTATAGTAAGGGCGGCGGGCGACAATGAGCAGTTCTTC. This codes for CASSIVRAAGDNEQFF. Based on the CDR3 plus reference TRBV19 and TRBJ2-1, the full variable domain is DGGITQSPKYLFRKEGQNVTLSCEQNLNHDAMYWYRQDPGQGLRLIYYSQIVNDFQKGDIAEGYSVSREKKESFPLTVTSAQKNPTAFYLCASSIVRAAGDNEQFFGPGTRLTVL.